This TCR beta chain was found in a study of cytomegalovirus exposure and HLA in healthy donors (dated by TCRdb to the late 2010s). About the study as a whole: According to a later analysis, one platform produced both the roughly 110 validation repertoires and the roughly 640 repertoires of the first cohort. The study was designed to test whether signatures of past pathogen exposure could be identified by cataloging public T cell receptors. Besides the first cohort of about 730 subjects, a separate validation cohort made up of some 110 different subjects was used. High-throughput TCR immunosequencing, statistical association of individual TCRs with disease status, and machine learning were combined to predict cytomegalovirus infection status.

The donors belonged to the validation cohort of around 120 subjects, which was separate from the approximately 610-subject first cohort. Paper-wide results and their limitations: While some public TCRs were present in many individuals, most TCR sequences turned up only very rarely across donors. In vitro tests confirmed that a few of the cytomegalovirus-associated TCR beta chains recognize cytomegalovirus antigens. In the study, around 150 TCR beta chains were listed as associated with cytomegalovirus. A later analysis found that TCRs clustered in the first cohort also tended to co-occur in the 95 to 150 validation repertoires, with 94% of cluster scores above 0. Cytomegalovirus status was reported to be diagnosed by the classifier with high specificity and sensitivity in both the original and validation cohorts. It was suggested by the authors that the approach could potentially be generalized to other disease states and immunological phenotypes. The validation cohort had no HLA typing available for a later analysis, so co-occurrence within that cohort was assessed over all 130 or so repertoires.

Libraries came from the immunoSEQ multiplex PCR assay. Per the source publication's procedure: A statistical classification framework was built to diagnose cytomegalovirus status from the catalog of TCR beta chain sequences. Entries here come from immuneACCESS through TCRdb and include only in-frame sequences with V and J called. Some clones fail to appear in such tables; in the studies checked, an unresolved V gene covers under half of the shortfall, and the cause of the remainder is unknown. V and J calls and clone size are copied from that table; D and trimming were computed from the DNA. Across this sample there are around 71,000 clones, with approximately 96% seen only once. Around 1.5% of the sample is in the top ten clones. Comments on this clone: Its target antigen remains unknown. No clone much larger than this one lies a single base away; base qualities are absent.

Material: PBMCs. The receptor was isolated from a man in his late teens or twenties in good health and CMV-seropositive.

The CDR3 amino acid sequence is: CASSGSGLGGYTF. The bases are TGTGCCAGCAGTGGGTCAGGGTTGGGTGGCTACACCTTC. The sequence joins TRBV25-1 to TRBJ1-2; D gene: possibly TRBD1, on 5 matching bases. CDR1 and CDR2 are read off the germline V gene as MGHDK and SYGVNS. There are 13 amino acids in the CDR3, from cysteine to phenylalanine inclusive. Only CDR3 DNA is held: 39 bases, read in frame from base 1. At the junction V is shortened by 4 bases and J by 7 bases, with 13 bases in between.